This T cell receptor beta chain appears in the sequencing data of a study of blood T cell repertoires in COVID-19. Per the study methods: Reference gene primers were amplified, and this amplification served to estimate nucleated cell counts. Assay: immunoSEQ multiplex PCR; the TCRdb copy retains only in-frame clones and omits some. Clone size and V and J calls were adopted from that table, with D and trimming inferred from the DNA. The sample lists more than 150,000 clones, about 85% occurring once. The study recruited people aged about 18 to 90 years across around 24 US areas. CDR1 is SGHNT, CDR2 YYREEE, per germline (reference sequence). Between the trimmed V and J ends, which lost 0 bases and 4 bases, there was a span of 7 bases. This CDR3 is 14 amino acids long.

The rearrangement joins TRBV5-4 to TRBJ1-4; D ambiguous. Specimen: PBMCs or T cells enriched from blood (not recorded which). This TCR came from a woman aged 25 to 39 who had recovered from COVID-19. DNA of the CDR3: TGTGCCAGCAGCTTGGACCAGAATAATGAAAAACTGTTTTTT. Residues: CASSLDQNNEKLFF. The variable domain in full, with the rest retrieved from reference TRBV5-4 and TRBJ1-4, is ETGVTQSPTHLIKTRGQQVTLRCSSQSGHNTVSWYQQALGQGPQFIFQYYREEENGRGNFPPRFSGLQFPNYSSELNVNALELDDSALYLCASSLDQNNEKLFFGSGTQLSVL.